This T cell receptor (beta chain) was obtained from a study of low-dose radiotherapy and immunotherapy resistance in tumors. Study-level background: The fractionation for Cohort 1 was 0.5 Gy per fraction every 2 weeks, totaling 6.5 Gy.

The time point: before trial treatment. cDNA synthesis used a TRAV/TRBV-specific primer set for both chains. TCRs underwent 20 PCR cycles of amplification with a constant-region primer and V-primer adapter. MiXCR was run by TCRdb on the reads, yielding one entry per CDR3 protein. The sample consists of 70,000 to 90,000 distinct CDR3 sequences, 15% to 20% of them appearing once. Germline CDR1 is LGHDT and CDR2 is YNNKEL (reference sequence). Losses at the gene ends were 1 base for V and 2 bases for J; bases not matched to a gene: 10. CDR3 size: 17 residues. In this sample, this clonotype turned up many times.

This clonotype was obtained from a male donor with prostate cancer. V gene TRBV3-1 combines with J gene TRBJ2-5, with 7 bases lining up with TRBD2. The input for sequencing was PBMCs, taken before treatment. The CDR3 bases are TGTGCCAGCAGCCAAGGCACCACTGGGCGGGGGCAAGAGACCCAGTACTTC. Translating it yields CASSQGTTGRGQETQYF.